The rows below give T cell receptor beta chains drawn from one sample of a study of metastatic and nonmetastatic thyroid tumors. Using MiXCR, TCRdb re-called clones from the PCR reads. The table has about 60,000 clones, around 15% seen once. Sequenced: blood. These receptors were taken from a male donor with papillary thyroid cancer or a benign thyroid nodule (not recorded which). Some clones in this sample may be carry-over from other donors' samples. Each CDR3 is given with its conserved first and last residue. D genes are given only for firm matches.

d_gene: .
j_gene: TRBJ1-5
v_gene: TRBV9
CDR3aa: CASSVAGVNQPQHF

d_gene: .
j_gene: TRBJ2-2
v_gene: TRBV30
CDR3aa: CAWTQGPGELFF

d_gene: .
j_gene: TRBJ1-5
v_gene: TRBV6-5
CDR3aa: CASSYSTTSNQPQHF

d_gene: .
j_gene: TRBJ2-2
v_gene: TRBV2
CDR3aa: CASSESQITGELFF

d_gene: .
j_gene: TRBJ2-5
v_gene: TRBV9
CDR3aa: CASNVSLGTGETQYF

d_gene: .
j_gene: TRBJ2-1
v_gene: TRBV29-1
CDR3aa: CIILEEPSSYNEQFF

d_gene: .
j_gene: TRBJ1-1
v_gene: TRBV28
CDR3aa: CASGPEAFF

d_gene: TRBD2
j_gene: TRBJ2-1
v_gene: TRBV6-1
CDR3aa: CASSVSGRRNEQFF

d_gene: TRBD1
j_gene: TRBJ1-4
v_gene: TRBV30
CDR3aa: CAWSVRGPEKLFF

d_gene: TRBD2
j_gene: TRBJ2-5
v_gene: TRBV4-1
CDR3aa: CASSQALVAGVKETQYF

d_gene: .
j_gene: TRBJ1-4
v_gene: TRBV14
CDR3aa: CASRPSGNEKLFF

d_gene: .
j_gene: TRBJ2-2
v_gene: TRBV3-1
CDR3aa: CASSQVSGRVANTGELFF

d_gene: .
j_gene: TRBJ2-3
v_gene: TRBV20-1
CDR3aa: CSAGGYFSTDTQYF

d_gene: TRBD2
j_gene: TRBJ2-2
v_gene: TRBV7-3
CDR3aa: CASSPSGGPRTGELFF

d_gene: TRBD2
j_gene: TRBJ2-1
v_gene: TRBV6-1
CDR3aa: CASSPGGFWYNEQFF

d_gene: .
j_gene: TRBJ2-3
v_gene: TRBV24-1
CDR3aa: CDTSDGRSTDTQYF

d_gene: TRBD1
j_gene: TRBJ2-7
v_gene: TRBV6-2/TRBV6-3
CDR3aa: CASRKQGAGEQYF

d_gene: TRBD1
j_gene: TRBJ2-3
v_gene: TRBV30
CDR3aa: CAWSRGTDTQYF

d_gene: .
j_gene: TRBJ2-7
v_gene: TRBV2
CDR3aa: CASSEGAGYTYEQHF

d_gene: .
j_gene: TRBJ2-7
v_gene: TRBV2
CDR3aa: CASRAYEQYF

d_gene: .
j_gene: TRBJ2-2
v_gene: TRBV20-1
CDR3aa: CSASPGAGVFTGELFF

d_gene: TRBD1
j_gene: TRBJ2-6
v_gene: TRBV7-8
CDR3aa: CASSSAGRGSANVLTF

d_gene: .
j_gene: TRBJ1-1
v_gene: TRBV6-1
CDR3aa: CASRQPPNTEAFF

d_gene: .
j_gene: TRBJ2-1
v_gene: TRBV5-1
CDR3aa: CASSFQGESYNEQFF

d_gene: TRBD1
j_gene: TRBJ2-6
v_gene: TRBV6-2/TRBV6-3
CDR3aa: CASRRTGDSGANVLTF

d_gene: .
j_gene: TRBJ1-6
v_gene: TRBV6-2/TRBV6-3
CDR3aa: CASSYSRDNSPLHF

d_gene: .
j_gene: TRBJ1-2
v_gene: TRBV5-1
CDR3aa: CASSLTGPKENGYTF